The sequence of this TCR beta chain was determined in a study of T cells after yellow fever vaccination. TCRdb used MiXCR to reprocess the 5' RACE reads, holding one entry per CDR3 protein. This sample has about 130,000 distinct CDR3 sequences, with 8.9% found just once. Notes on this clonotype: Antigen unknown.

Trimming left V 2 bases short and J 6 bases short, with 17 bases between. The CDR3 is made up of 16 amino acids. Germline CDR1 MNHEY, CDR2 SMNVEV (reference sequence). The study, taken as a whole, reports: A minor fraction of clonotypes spanned both CD4 and CD8 compartments.

Sample: CD8+ T cells sorted from PBMCs, taken on the day of the yellow fever booster vaccination. This receptor was identified in a man aged 18 to 30 who received the YFV17D yellow fever vaccine. This rearrangement joins TRBV27 to TRBJ1-5; a possible D gene is TRBD1 (6 bases). The CDR3 DNA follows: TGTGCCAGCAGTTTAAGCGTGTCAGGGGTTGGTCAGCCCCAGCATTTT. This translates into CASSLSVSGVGQPQHF.